This T cell receptor (beta chain) came from a study of cytomegalovirus exposure and HLA in healthy donors. For the study at large: The use of the same platform for the approximately 110 validation repertoires and the approximately 730 first-cohort repertoires was reported by a later analysis. Study outcomes and limitations: With high specificity and sensitivity, the classifier reportedly diagnosed cytomegalovirus status. The tendency of first-cohort TCR clusters to co-occur in the 110 or so validation repertoires emerged from a later analysis.

Some clones are missing from TCRdb's copy, which holds only in-frame ones; the method was immunoSEQ multiplex PCR. Among over 150,000 clones, 70% to 90% were seen once, and the ten largest hold around 20%. Comments on this clone: The antigen is not known.

This CDR3 is 19 amino acids long. From germline, CDR1 is SEHNR and CDR2 FQNEAQ (reference sequence). With V trimmed by 0 bases and J by 3 bases, 8 bases remained unmatched. This chain links TRBV7-9 with TRBJ2-5, with TRBD2 matching over 15 bases. Material for sequencing was PBMCs. This receptor was identified in a young man in good health and CMV-seropositive. As DNA, the CDR3 is TGTGCCAGCAGCTTAGCGGGACTAGCGGGAGGCCCAGGGGAAGAGACCCAGTACTTC. This gives the protein CASSLAGLAGGPGEETQYF.